The present T cell receptor (beta chain) was sequenced within a study of control samples from healthy donors and cancer patients. The germline V gene encodes CDR1 SGHAT and CDR2 FQNNGV. Between the trimmed V and J ends, which lost 1 base and 3 bases, there was a span of 10 bases. The CDR3 totals 15 residues. This clone was seen a few times. Produced via immunoSEQ multiplex PCR; TCRdb's table is partial and in-frame only. The data hold 150,000 to 200,000 clones, with 70% to 90% observed a single time. Sequencing was done on a sample of blood. The sequence was obtained from a man aged 25-45 years in good health. The J gene is TRBJ1-5, the V gene TRBV11-2, with TRBD1 as a possible D gene (5 bases). The DNA of the CDR3 is TGTGCCAGCAGCTTAGGTCAGGGTTTCAATCAGCCCCAGCATTTT. Translating gives CASSLGQGFNQPQHF.